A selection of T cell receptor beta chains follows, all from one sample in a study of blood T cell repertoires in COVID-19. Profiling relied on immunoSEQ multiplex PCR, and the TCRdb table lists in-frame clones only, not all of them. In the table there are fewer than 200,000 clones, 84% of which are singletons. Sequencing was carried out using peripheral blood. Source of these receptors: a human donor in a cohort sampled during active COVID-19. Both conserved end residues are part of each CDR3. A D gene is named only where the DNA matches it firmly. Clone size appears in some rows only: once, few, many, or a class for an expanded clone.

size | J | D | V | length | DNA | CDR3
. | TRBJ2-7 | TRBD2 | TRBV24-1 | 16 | TGTGCCACCAGTGTCGGGGGGGCCTCGGGGACTCTGGAGCAGTACTTC | CATSVGGASGTLEQYF
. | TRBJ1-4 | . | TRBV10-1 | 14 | TGCGCCAGCAGAGCAACAGGGCCGGGAGAAAAACTGTTTTTT | CASRATGPGEKLFF
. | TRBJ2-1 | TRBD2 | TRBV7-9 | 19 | TGTGCCAGCAGCTTAACCCCCAGGGCTAGCGGGGGGGTGAGCAATGAGCAGTTCTTC | CASSLTPRASGGVSNEQFF
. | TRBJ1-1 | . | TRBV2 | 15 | TGTGCCAGCAGTGAAGCGCGGGTTGGCGACACTGAAGCTTTCTTT | CASSEARVGDTEAFF
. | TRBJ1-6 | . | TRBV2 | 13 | TGTGCCAGCAGCCCCCAGGGGAGATCACCCCTCCACTTT | CASSPQGRSPLHF
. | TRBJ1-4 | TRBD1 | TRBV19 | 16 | TGTGCCAGTAGTAACTTCCAGGGGGCAACTAATGAAAAACTGTTTTTT | CASSNFQGATNEKLFF
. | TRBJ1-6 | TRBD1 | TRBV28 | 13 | TGTGCCAGCTGGGACAGATTTAATTCACCCCTCCACTTT | CASWDRFNSPLHF
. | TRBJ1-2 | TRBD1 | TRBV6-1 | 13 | TGTGCCAGCAGTGACGGGACAGACTATGGCTACACCTTC | CASSDGTDYGYTF
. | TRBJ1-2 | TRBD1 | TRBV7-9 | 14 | TGTGCCAGCAGCTTTGGCAGGGGGGTCTATGGCTACACCTTC | CASSFGRGVYGYTF
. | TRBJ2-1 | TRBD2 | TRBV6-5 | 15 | TGTGCCAGCAGTCCACTAGCGGGGGGGCCGAATGAGCAGTTCTTC | CASSPLAGGPNEQFF
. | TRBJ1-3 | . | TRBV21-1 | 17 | TGTGCCAGCAGCAAACCGGGACAGGGGGCGTCAGGAAACACCATATATTTT | CASSKPGQGASGNTIYF
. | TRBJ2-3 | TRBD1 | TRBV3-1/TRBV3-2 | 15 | TGTGCCAGCAGCCAAAAAGGACAGGGAAGGGATACGCAGTATTTT | CASSQKGQGRDTQYF
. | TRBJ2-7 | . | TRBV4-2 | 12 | TGTGCCAGCAGAAATAGCCTCCACGAGCAGTACTTC | CASRNSLHEQYF
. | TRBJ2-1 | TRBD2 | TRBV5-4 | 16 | TGTGCCAGCAGCTTCCAACGGGGGGTGTCCTACAATGAGCAGTTCTTC | CASSFQRGVSYNEQFF
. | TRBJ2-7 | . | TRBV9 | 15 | TGTGCCAGCAGCCCGACGTGGGGCACAGCCTACGAGCAGTACTTC | CASSPTWGTAYEQYF
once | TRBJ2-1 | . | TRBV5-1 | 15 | TGCGCCAGCAGCCAAGAAAGGGGGTCCTACAATGAGCAGTTCTTC | CASSQERGSYNEQFF
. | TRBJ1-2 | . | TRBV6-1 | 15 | TGTGCCAGCAGTGAATCGACAGGAGATAACTATGGCTACACCTTC | CASSESTGDNYGYTF
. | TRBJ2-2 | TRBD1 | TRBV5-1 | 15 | TGCGCCAGCAGCCCCGGACAGGGGACCACCGGGGAGCTGTTTTTT | CASSPGQGTTGELFF
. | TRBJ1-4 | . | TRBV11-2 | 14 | TGTGCCAGCAGCTCAACGGTCCTTAATGAAAAACTGTTTTTT | CASSSTVLNEKLFF
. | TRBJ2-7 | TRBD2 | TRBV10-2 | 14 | TGCGCCAGCAGTGAGAACGGACTAGCCTACGAGCAGTACTTC | CASSENGLAYEQYF
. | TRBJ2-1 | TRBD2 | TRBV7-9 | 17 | TGTGCCAGCAGTGGGACTAGCGGGGGCGTTGGTAGGATTGAGCAGTTCTTC | CASSGTSGGVGRIEQFF
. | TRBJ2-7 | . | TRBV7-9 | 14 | TGTGCCAGCAGCTTATCAGGGGGGACCTACGAGCAGTACTTC | CASSLSGGTYEQYF
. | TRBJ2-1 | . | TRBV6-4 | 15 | TGTGCCAGCAGTGACTCGCCGGCAGGCAGGAATGAGCAGTTCTTC | CASSDSPAGRNEQFF
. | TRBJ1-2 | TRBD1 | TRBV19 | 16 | TGTGCCAGTAGTTTTGGGACAGGGGGCGGCCTCTATGGCTACACCTTC | CASSFGTGGGLYGYTF
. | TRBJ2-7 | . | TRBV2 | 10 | TGTGCCAGCGCGGAATACGAGCAGTACTTC | CASAEYEQYF